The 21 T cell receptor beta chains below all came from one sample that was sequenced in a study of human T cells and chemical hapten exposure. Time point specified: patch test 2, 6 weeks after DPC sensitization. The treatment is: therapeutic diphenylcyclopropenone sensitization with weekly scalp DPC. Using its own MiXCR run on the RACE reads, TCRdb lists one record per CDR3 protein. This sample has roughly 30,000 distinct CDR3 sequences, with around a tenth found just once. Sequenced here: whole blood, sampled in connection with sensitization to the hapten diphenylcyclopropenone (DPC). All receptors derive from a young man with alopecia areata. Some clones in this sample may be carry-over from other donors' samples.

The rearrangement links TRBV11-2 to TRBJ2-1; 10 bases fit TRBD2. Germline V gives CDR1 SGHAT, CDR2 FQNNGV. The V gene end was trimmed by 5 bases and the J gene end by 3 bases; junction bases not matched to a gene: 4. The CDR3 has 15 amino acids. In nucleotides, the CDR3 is TGTGCCAGCAGCGGAGGACTAGCGGACTACAATGAGCAGTTCTTC. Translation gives CASSGGLADYNEQFF. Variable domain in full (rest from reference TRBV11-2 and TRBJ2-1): EAGVAQSPRYKIIEKRQSVAFWCNPISGHATLYWYQQILGQGPKLLIQFQNNGVVDDSQLPKDRFSAERLKGVDSTLKIQPAKLEDSAVYLCASSGGLADYNEQFFGPGTRLTVL.

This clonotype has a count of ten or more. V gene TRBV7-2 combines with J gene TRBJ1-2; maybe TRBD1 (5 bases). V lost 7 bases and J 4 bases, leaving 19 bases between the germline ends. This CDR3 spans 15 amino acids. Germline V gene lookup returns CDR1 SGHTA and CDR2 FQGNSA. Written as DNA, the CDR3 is TGTGCCAGCACCCCCTCGAGGGGAATAGGCTATGGCTACACCTTC. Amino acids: CASTPSRGIGYGYTF.

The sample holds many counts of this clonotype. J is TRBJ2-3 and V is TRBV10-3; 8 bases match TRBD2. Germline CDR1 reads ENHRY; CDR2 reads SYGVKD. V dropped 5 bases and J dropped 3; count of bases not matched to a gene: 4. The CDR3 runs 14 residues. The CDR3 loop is CAISNGTRTDTQYF. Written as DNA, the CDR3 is TGTGCCATCAGTAACGGGACTAGAACAGATACGCAGTATTTT.

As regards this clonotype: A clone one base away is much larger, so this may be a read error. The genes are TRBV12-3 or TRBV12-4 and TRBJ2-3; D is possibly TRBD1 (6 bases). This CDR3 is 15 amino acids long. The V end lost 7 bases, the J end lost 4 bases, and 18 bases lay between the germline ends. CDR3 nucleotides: TGTGCCAGCACCCTCTACAGGGTAGGCTCAGATACGCAGTATTTT. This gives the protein CASTLYRVGSDTQYF.

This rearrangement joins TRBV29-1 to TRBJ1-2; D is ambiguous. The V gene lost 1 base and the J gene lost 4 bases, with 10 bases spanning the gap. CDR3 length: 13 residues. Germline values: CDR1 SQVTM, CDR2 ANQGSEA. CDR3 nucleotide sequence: TGCAGCGTTGAAGGAGGTCCCCTCTATGGCTACACCTTC. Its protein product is CSVEGGPLYGYTF.

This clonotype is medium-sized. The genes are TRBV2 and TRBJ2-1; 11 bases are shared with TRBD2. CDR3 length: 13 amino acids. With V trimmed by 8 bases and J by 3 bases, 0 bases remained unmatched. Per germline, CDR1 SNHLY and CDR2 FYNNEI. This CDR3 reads CASGTSGYNEQFF. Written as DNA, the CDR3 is TGTGCCAGCGGGACTAGCGGCTACAATGAGCAGTTCTTC.

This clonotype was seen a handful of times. DNA of the CDR3: TGTGCCAGCAGCTTCCAAGGCGCCACAGATACGCAGTATTTT. Its protein is CASSFQGATDTQYF. The V call is TRBV5-4, the J call TRBJ2-3; D gene uncertain. Germline V lookup: CDR1 SGHNT, CDR2 YYREEE (reference sequence). The CDR3 length is 14 residues. V was shortened by 2 bases and J by 2 bases, with 9 bases between the two germline ends. Combining the CDR3 with reference TRBV5-4 and TRBJ2-3 gives the whole variable domain ETGVTQSPTHLIKTRGQQVTLRCSSQSGHNTVSWYQQALGQGPQFIFQYYREEENGRGNFPPRFSGLQFPNYSSELNVNALELDDSALYLCASSFQGATDTQYFGPGTRLTVL.

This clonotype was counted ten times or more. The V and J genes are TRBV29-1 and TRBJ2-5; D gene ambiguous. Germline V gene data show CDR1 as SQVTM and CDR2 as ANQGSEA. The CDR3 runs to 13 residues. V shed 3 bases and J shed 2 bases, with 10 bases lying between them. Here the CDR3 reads CSVEGERQETQYF. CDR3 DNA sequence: TGCAGCGTTGAGGGTGAACGACAAGAGACCCAGTACTTC.

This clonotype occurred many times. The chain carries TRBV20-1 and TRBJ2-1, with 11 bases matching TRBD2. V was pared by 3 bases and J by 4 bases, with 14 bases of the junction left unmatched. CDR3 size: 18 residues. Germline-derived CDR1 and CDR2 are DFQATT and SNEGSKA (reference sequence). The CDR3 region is CSASDLAGGPGAYNEQFF. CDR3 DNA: TGCAGTGCTAGTGACTTAGCGGGAGGGCCCGGGGCTTACAATGAGCAGTTCTTC.

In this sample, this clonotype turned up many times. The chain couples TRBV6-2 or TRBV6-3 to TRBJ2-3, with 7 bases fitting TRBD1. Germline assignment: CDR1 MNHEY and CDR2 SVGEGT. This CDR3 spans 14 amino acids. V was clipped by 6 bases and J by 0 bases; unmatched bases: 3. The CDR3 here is CASSLQGSTDTQYF. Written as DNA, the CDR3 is TGTGCCAGCAGCCTACAGGGGAGCACAGATACGCAGTATTTT.

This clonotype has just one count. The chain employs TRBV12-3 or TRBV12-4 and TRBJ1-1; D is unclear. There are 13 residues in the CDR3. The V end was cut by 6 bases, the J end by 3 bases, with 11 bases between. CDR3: CASSPPVYTEAFF. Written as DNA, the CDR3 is TGTGCCAGCAGCCCCCCAGTATACACTGAAGCTTTCTTT.

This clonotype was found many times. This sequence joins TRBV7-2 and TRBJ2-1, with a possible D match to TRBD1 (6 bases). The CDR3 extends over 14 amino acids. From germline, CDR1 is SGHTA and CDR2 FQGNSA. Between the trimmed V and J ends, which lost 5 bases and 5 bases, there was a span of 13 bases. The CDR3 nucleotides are TGTGCCAGCAGCCTCAGACAGGAGAACAATGAGCAGTTCTTC. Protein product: CASSLRQENNEQFF.

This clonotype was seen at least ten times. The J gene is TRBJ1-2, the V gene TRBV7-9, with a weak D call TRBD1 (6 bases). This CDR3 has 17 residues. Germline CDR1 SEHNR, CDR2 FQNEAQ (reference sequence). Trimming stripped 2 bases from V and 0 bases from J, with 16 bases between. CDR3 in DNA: TGTGCCAGCAGCTTAAGTCGCGGCAGGGGTTCTAACTATGGCTACACCTTC. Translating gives CASSLSRGRGSNYGYTF. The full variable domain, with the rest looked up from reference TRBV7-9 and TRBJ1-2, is DTGVSQNPRHKITKRGQNVTFRCDPISEHNRLYWYRQTLGQGPEFLTYFQNEAQLEKSRLLSDRFSAERPKGSFSTLEIQRTEQGDSAMYLCASSLSRGRGSNYGYTFGSGTRLTVV.

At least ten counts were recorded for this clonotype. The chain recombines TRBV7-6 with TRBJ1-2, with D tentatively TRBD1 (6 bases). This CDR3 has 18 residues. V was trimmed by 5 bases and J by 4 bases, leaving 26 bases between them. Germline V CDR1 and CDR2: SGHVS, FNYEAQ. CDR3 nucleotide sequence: TGTGCCAGCAGCCGAAATAATCCCTCCGGGGGCGGGAGCTATGGCTACACCTTC. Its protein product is CASSRNNPSGGGSYGYTF.

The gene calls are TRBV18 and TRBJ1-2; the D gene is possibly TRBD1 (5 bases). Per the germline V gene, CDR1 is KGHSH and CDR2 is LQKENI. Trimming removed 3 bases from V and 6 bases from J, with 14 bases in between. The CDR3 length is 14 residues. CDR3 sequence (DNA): TGTGCCAGCTCACCGGGAGGGGCCGACCATGGCTACACCTTC. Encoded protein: CASSPGGADHGYTF.

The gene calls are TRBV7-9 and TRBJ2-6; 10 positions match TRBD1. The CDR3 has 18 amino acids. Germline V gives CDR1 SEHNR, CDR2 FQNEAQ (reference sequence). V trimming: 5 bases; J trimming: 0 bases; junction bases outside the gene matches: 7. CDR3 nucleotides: TGTGCCAGCAGCCCGGGGACAGGGGCCATCTCTGGGGCCAACGTCCTGACTTTC. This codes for CASSPGTGAISGANVLTF.

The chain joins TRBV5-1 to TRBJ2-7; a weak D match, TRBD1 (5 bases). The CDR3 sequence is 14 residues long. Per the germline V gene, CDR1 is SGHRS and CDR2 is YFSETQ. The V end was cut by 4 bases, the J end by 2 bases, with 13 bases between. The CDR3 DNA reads TGCGCCAGCAGCCCAAAGACAGTTACCTACGAGCAGTACTTC. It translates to CASSPKTVTYEQYF.

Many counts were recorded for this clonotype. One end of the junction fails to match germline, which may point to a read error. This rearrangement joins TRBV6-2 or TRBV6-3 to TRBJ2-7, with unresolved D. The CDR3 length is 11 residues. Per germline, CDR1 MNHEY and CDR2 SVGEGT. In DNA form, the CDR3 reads TGTGCCAGCAGTCACTCCTACGAGCAGTACTTC. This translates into CASSHSYEQYF.

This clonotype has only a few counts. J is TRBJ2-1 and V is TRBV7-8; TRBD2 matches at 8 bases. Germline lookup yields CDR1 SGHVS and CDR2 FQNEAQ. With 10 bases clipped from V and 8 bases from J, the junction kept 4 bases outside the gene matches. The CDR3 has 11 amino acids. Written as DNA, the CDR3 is TGTGCCACAGGGACTAGGCATGAGCAGTTCTTC. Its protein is CATGTRHEQFF.

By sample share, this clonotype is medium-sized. CDR3 bases: TGTGCCAGCAGCCCGACATTGGCCGGAAACACCATATATTTT. It codes for CASSPTLAGNTIYF. The chain couples TRBV3-1 to TRBJ1-3; D ambiguous. CDR3 length: 14 residues. The germline V gene has CDR1 LGHDT and CDR2 YNNKEL (reference sequence). V was clipped by 4 bases and J by 4 bases, with 11 bases between them.

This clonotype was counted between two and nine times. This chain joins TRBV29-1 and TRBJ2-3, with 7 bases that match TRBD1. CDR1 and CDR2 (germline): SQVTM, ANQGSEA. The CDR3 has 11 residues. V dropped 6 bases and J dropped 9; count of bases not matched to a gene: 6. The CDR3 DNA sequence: TGCAGCGTGAGGGACAGATCGACGCAGTATTTT. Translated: CSVRDRSTQYF.